The subject of this entry is one T cell receptor (beta chain). Its specificity is unknown. The data were taken from a study of cytomegalovirus exposure and HLA in healthy donors. Germline values: CDR1 MNHEY, CDR2 SMNVEV (reference sequence). The CDR3 covers 16 residues. The V and J ends lost 7 bases and 7 bases respectively, with 20 bases between them. Primers included in the PCR were 60 Vbeta and 13 Jbeta primers. Clones were read by immunoSEQ multiplex PCR, and TCRdb kept only the in-frame ones, dropping some. The sample holds about 160,000 clones, 75% to 90% seen once. Study outcomes and limitations: An apparent linkage of common viral pathogens to several of the most significant clusters emerged in a later analysis.

V is TRBV27 and J is TRBJ1-6, with D perhaps matching TRBD1 (6 bases). The receptor comes from a boy aged 2-9 years in good health and CMV-seronegative. The sequencing sample was made of PBMCs. The CDR3 region is CASNPLSRGANSPLHF. The CDR3 coding sequence is TGTGCCAGCAACCCGTTGTCCAGGGGCGCCAATTCACCCCTCCACTTT.